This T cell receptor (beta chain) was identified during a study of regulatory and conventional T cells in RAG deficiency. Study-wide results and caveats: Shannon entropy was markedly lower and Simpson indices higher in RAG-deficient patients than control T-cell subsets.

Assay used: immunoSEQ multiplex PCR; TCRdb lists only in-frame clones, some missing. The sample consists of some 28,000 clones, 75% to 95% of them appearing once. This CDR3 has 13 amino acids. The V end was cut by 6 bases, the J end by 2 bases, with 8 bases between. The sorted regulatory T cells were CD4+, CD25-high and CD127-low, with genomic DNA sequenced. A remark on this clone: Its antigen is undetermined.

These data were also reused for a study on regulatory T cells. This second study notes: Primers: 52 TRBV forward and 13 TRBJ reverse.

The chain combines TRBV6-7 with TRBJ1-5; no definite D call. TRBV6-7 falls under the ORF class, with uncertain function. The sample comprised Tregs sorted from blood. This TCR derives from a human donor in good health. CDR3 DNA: TGTGCCAGCAGGAATGAAGGCAATCAGCCCCAGCATTTT. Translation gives CASRNEGNQPQHF.